The rows below give T cell receptor beta chains drawn from one sample of a study of blood T cell repertoires in COVID-19. Profiling relied on immunoSEQ multiplex PCR, and the TCRdb table lists in-frame clones only, not all of them. This repertoire shows approximately 180,000 clones, 75% to 90% found once; its top ten account for 3% to 4%. The sample consisted of peripheral blood. The receptor set was obtained from a man in his 60s with acute or convalescent COVID-19. Each CDR3 is given with its conserved first and last residue. Rows give clone size only sometimes, using once, few, many, or a class for an expanded clone.

TRBV2	TRBJ2-2	NA	CASRPYTKREGLAGELFF
TRBV7-2	TRBJ2-7	NA	CASSQNHGTSGTEQYF
TRBV9	TRBJ2-7	NA	CASSVGLSGDTYEQYF
TRBV5-5	TRBJ2-5	NA	CASSPTGRVGETQYF
TRBV5-4	TRBJ2-5	NA	CASSFGTVQETQYF
TRBV7-9	TRBJ2-1	NA	CASSLTWDSYNEQFF
TRBV28	TRBJ1-6	NA	CASSPRDSYNSPLHF
TRBV11-3	TRBJ2-3	NA	CASSFAPPGLVGDTQYF
TRBV3-1/TRBV3-2	TRBJ1-2	NA	CASSQDWGGTSYTF
TRBV19	TRBJ2-6	NA	CASSIAGTGGSGANVLTF
TRBV3-1/TRBV3-2	TRBJ2-1	NA	CASSQGRGRHNEQFF
TRBV5-1	TRBJ2-7	NA	CASSLAVPARRGRAEDEQYF
TRBV2	TRBJ2-2	NA	CASSREGQGNSGELFF
TRBV6-5	TRBJ2-1	NA	CASSRGGGSYNEQFF
TRBV28	TRBJ2-2	NA	CASSPGGAGVGTGELFF
TRBV2	TRBJ1-3	NA	CASRGTGPYSGNTIYF
TRBV28	TRBJ2-3	NA	CASSLTSSTDTQYF
TRBV5-6	TRBJ2-3	few	CASSLAAGTGADTQYF
TRBV28	TRBJ1-1	NA	CASLHRGRPEAFF
TRBV7-3	TRBJ2-5	once	CASSSQGGETQYF
TRBV27	TRBJ1-4	few	CASSFQGASTNEKLFF
TRBV27	TRBJ1-5	NA	CASSLARGSNQPQHF
TRBV28	TRBJ1-5	NA	CASSPTTGGGNQPQHF
TRBV7-2	TRBJ1-2	NA	CASSLDRGGTVRGYTF
TRBV7-9	TRBJ2-3	NA	CASSLGGRTSTDTQYF
TRBV27	TRBJ2-1	NA	CASSLSLAGSYNEQFF
TRBV28	TRBJ2-5	NA	CASSLGQGQTQYF
TRBV7-7	TRBJ2-1	once	CASSPQGVAGVYNEQFF
TRBV27	TRBJ2-3	NA	CASSFRPGGSTDTQYF
TRBV24-1	TRBJ2-2	NA	CATSDPRTGNTGELFF
TRBV7-2	TRBJ1-3	NA	CASSLSGQGSGNTIYF
TRBV6-6	TRBJ2-1	NA	CAADGSDDEQFF
TRBV28	TRBJ2-1	NA	CASSLWGSPYNEQFF
TRBV28	TRBJ2-7	NA	CASSMMTGGGYYEQYF
TRBV27	TRBJ2-7	NA	CASSLSPGGVFYEQYF
TRBV27	TRBJ1-5	NA	CASSVLTNTGGSAQPQHF
TRBV18	TRBJ2-1	NA	CASSPMALDEQFF
TRBV6-2/TRBV6-3	TRBJ2-7	NA	CASSYRAGSAVSYEQYF
TRBV28	TRBJ2-1	NA	CASSLSTSSDPRYEQFF
TRBV11-2	TRBJ2-5	NA	CASTKGQGGEVTQYF
TRBV6-4	TRBJ2-5	NA	CASSDGVGGRLQETQYF
TRBV28	TRBJ1-1	NA	CASSLSEVRGEAFF
TRBV11-3	TRBJ2-1	NA	CASSLSNNEQFF
TRBV5-6	TRBJ1-2	NA	CASSSVEGYGYTF
TRBV29-1	TRBJ2-6	few	CSVGQGTAGANVLTF
TRBV12-3/TRBV12-4	TRBJ1-2	NA	CASSRGWVGYTF
TRBV27	TRBJ2-1	NA	CASSLLGTGTGSYNEQFF
TRBV24-1	TRBJ2-2	NA	CATSDFYLAGGNTGELFF
TRBV4-2	TRBJ1-6	few	CASSQDLGGYSPLHF